The 28 T cell receptor beta chains reported below all come from one sample, sequenced in a study of T cells after yellow fever vaccination. TCRdb redid the calling of the 5' RACE reads with MiXCR, one entry per CDR3 protein. The repertoire holds 25,000 to 35,000 distinct CDR3 sequences, with under 4.5% as singletons. The material was CD8+ T cells sorted from PBMCs, obtained 5 days after the yellow fever booster vaccination. The receptors were gathered from a man aged 30 to 45 who received the YFV17D yellow fever vaccine.

This clonotype was recorded a few times. This chain uses TRBV28 with TRBJ2-7, with a possible D match to TRBD2 (5 bases). The V gene lost 8 bases and the J gene lost 3 bases, with 17 bases spanning the gap. CDR3 length: 14 residues. Germline assignment: CDR1 MDHEN and CDR2 SYDVKM. The CDR3 region is CASSPGVTGYEQYF. The CDR3 DNA is TGTGCCAGCTCCCCCGGGGTTACGGGCTACGAGCAGTACTTC.

At least ten counts were recorded for this clonotype. CDR3 in amino acids: CSASGGDYNEQFF. CDR3 in DNA: TGCAGCGCCAGTGGGGGGGACTACAATGAGCAGTTCTTC. The chain employs TRBV29-1 and TRBJ2-1; the match to TRBD2 covers 7 bases. V dropped 7 bases and J dropped 3; count of bases not matched to a gene: 6. The germline V gene encodes CDR1 SQVTM and CDR2 ANQGSEA. The CDR3 has 13 residues.

This clonotype was picked up many times. This chain links TRBV29-1 with TRBJ2-1; tentatively, D is TRBD2 (6 bases). CDR1 is SQVTM and CDR2 is ANQGSEA in the germline V gene. V was clipped by 2 bases and J by 0 bases, with 8 bases between them. The CDR3 runs 14 residues. CDR3 sequence: CSVERGNSYNEQFF. CDR3 DNA: TGCAGCGTTGAACGCGGGAACTCCTACAATGAGCAGTTCTTC.

This clonotype was detected ten times or more. The V call is TRBV28, the J call TRBJ2-3, with 7 bases identical to TRBD2. CDR3 length: 16 amino acids. J was trimmed by 2 bases and V by 3 bases; bases with no gene match: 8. Germline V gene lookup returns CDR1 MDHEN and CDR2 SYDVKM. CDR3 in amino acids: CASSFPPSGSTDTQYF. The CDR3 nucleotides read TGTGCCAGCAGTTTTCCGCCTAGCGGCTCCACAGATACGCAGTATTTT.

The rearrangement uses TRBV18 and TRBJ2-5; D not resolved. V shed 6 bases and J shed 1 base, with 18 bases lying between them. Germline V lookup: CDR1 KGHSH, CDR2 LQKENI. The CDR3 runs 16 residues. CDR3 nucleotides: TGTGCCAGCTCCATTTGGCCAGAAACCTTCCAAGAGACCCAGTACTTC. Translated: CASSIWPETFQETQYF.

This clonotype appeared many times. This chain uses TRBV2 with TRBJ2-2, with D maybe TRBD2 (5 bases). The CDR3 covers 14 residues. Germline-derived CDR1 and CDR2 are SNHLY and FYNNEI. The V end was cut by 3 bases, the J end by 6 bases, with 11 bases between. The CDR3 loop is CASSDGAGSGELFF. The CDR3 DNA sequence: TGTGCCAGCAGTGACGGCGCGGGTTCCGGGGAGCTGTTTTTT.

This clonotype was counted many times. This rearrangement joins TRBV29-1 to TRBJ2-1; 8 positions match TRBD2. Germline V gives CDR1 SQVTM, CDR2 ANQGSEA. The trim removed 5 bases at V and 6 bases at J, leaving 6 bases unmatched. CDR3 length: 13 residues. The CDR3 here is CSVRGTSRNEQFF. The CDR3 nucleotides read TGCAGCGTTAGGGGGACTAGTCGCAATGAGCAGTTCTTC.

This clonotype occurred many times. The J gene is TRBJ2-7, the V gene TRBV7-9, with 7 positions matching TRBD1. The CDR3 covers 14 residues. Germline-derived CDR1 and CDR2 are SEHNR and FQNEAQ (reference sequence). V was pared by 7 bases and J by 2 bases, with 8 bases of the junction left unmatched. In DNA form, the CDR3 reads TGTGCCAGCACCCTACCGGGACAGACCTACGAGCAGTACTTC. Translation: CASTLPGQTYEQYF.

This clonotype has ten or more counts. V is TRBV15 and J is TRBJ2-1; D uncertain. V lost 4 bases and J lost 5, with 6 bases in between. Looked up from germline, CDR1 is LNHNV and CDR2 is YYDKDF (reference sequence). There are 12 residues in the CDR3. CDR3 sequence reads: CATSKTDNEQFF. The CDR3 region has the DNA TGTGCCACCAGCAAGACGGACAATGAGCAGTTCTTC.

There are many counts of this clonotype. The J gene is TRBJ2-2, the V gene TRBV29-1, with unresolved D. The germline V and J ends were trimmed by 6 bases and 7 bases, with 12 bases remaining between them. Germline CDR1 and CDR2: SQVTM and ANQGSEA. This CDR3 is 12 amino acids long. CDR3 loop: CSVTDVVGELFF. As DNA, the CDR3 is TGCAGCGTGACGGACGTGGTCGGGGAGCTGTTTTTT.

This clonotype was recorded many times. The genes are TRBV5-4 and TRBJ2-1; possible D gene TRBD2, 6 bases. V lost 5 bases, J lost 12 bases, and 12 bases lay in between. Germline V gene lookup returns CDR1 SGHNT and CDR2 YYREEE (reference sequence). This CDR3 is built from 11 residues. CDR3 in DNA: TGTGCCAGCAGAAGCGGGCGGGGGCAGTTCTTC. The encoded protein is CASRSGRGQFF.

Many counts were recorded for this clonotype. The gene calls are TRBV12-3 or TRBV12-4 and TRBJ2-7; TRBD2 aligns across 7 bases. The V and J ends lost 10 bases and 2 bases, in that order; junction bases with no gene match: 8. The CDR3 has 13 residues. The chain's CDR3 is CATRGGRAYEQYF. The CDR3 DNA is TGTGCCACTCGTGGGGGGAGGGCCTACGAGCAGTACTTC.

There are many counts of this clonotype. V and J are TRBV7-9 and TRBJ2-1; 7 positions agree with TRBD2. The CDR3 runs 11 residues. V trimming: 4 bases; J trimming: 16 bases; junction bases outside the gene matches: 7. Germline assignment: CDR1 SEHNR and CDR2 FQNEAQ (reference sequence). CDR3 loop: CASSWLAESFF. The CDR3 DNA follows: TGTGCCAGCAGCTGGCTAGCGGAGAGCTTCTTC.

The sample holds many counts of this clonotype. The chain has TRBV12-3 or TRBV12-4 and TRBJ1-5, with TRBD1 matching over 8 bases. The CDR3 consists of 15 residues. Trimming cost V 5 bases and J 5 bases; bases outside gene matches: 8. CDR3 in amino acids: CASSTTGTGYQPQHF. The CDR3 coding sequence is TGTGCCAGCAGTACGACCGGGACAGGATATCAGCCCCAGCATTTT.

The chain combines TRBV10-2 with TRBJ2-5, with TRBD1 as a possible D gene (6 bases). With 0 bases removed from V and 4 bases from J, the gap between germline ends came to 12 bases. This CDR3 contains 15 residues. CDR1 and CDR2 (germline): WSHSY, SAAADI. The CDR3 here is CASSESTGNPETQYF. CDR3 nucleotides: TGCGCCAGCAGTGAGTCAACAGGGAACCCAGAGACCCAGTACTTC.

The table lists this clonotype with many counts. This rearrangement joins TRBV30 to TRBJ1-1; TRBD1 aligns across 7 bases. This CDR3 region has 13 residues. Germline assignment: CDR1 GTSNPN and CDR2 SVGIG (reference sequence). V lost 6 bases and J lost 6; bases outside the gene matches: 10. CDR3 in amino acids: CACRLGGMSEAFF. The DNA for the CDR3 is TGTGCCTGCCGTCTAGGGGGCATGTCTGAAGCTTTCTTT.

This clonotype showed up many times. The chain has TRBV12-3 or TRBV12-4 and TRBJ2-6; D perhaps matches TRBD1 (6 bases). Trimming shortened V by 2 bases and J by 4 bases, and 15 bases separated the two germline ends. This CDR3 comprises 17 residues. The CDR3 protein is CASSLLVLGAGANVLTF. CDR3 bases: TGTGCCAGCAGTTTACTTGTACTGGGGGCAGGGGCCAACGTCCTGACTTTC.

On this clonotype: Possible read error: a much larger clone is one base away. The gene calls are TRBV29-1 and TRBJ1-2; D is unresolved. The CDR3 covers 11 residues. From germline, CDR1 is SQVTM and CDR2 ANQGSEA. The DNA of the CDR3 is TGCGGCGTTCCAGAAAACTATGGCTACACCTTC. This translates into CGVPENYGYTF.

This clonotype appeared many times. The chain uses TRBV5-6 and TRBJ1-1; D is unresolved. This CDR3 spans 12 amino acids. Germline V CDR1 and CDR2: SGHDT, YYEEEE. The V end lost 3 bases, the J end lost 5 bases, and 8 bases lay between the germline ends. This chain's CDR3 is CASSYTNTEAFF. As DNA, the CDR3 is TGTGCCAGCAGCTATACGAATACTGAAGCTTTCTTT.

In this sample, this clonotype turned up many times. The chain is built from TRBV12-3 or TRBV12-4 and TRBJ2-7, with a possible D match to TRBD2 (5 bases). The CDR3 length is 13 residues. V lost 1 base to trimming and J lost 7 bases, with 11 bases between them. CDR3: CASSLGPGSEQYF. As DNA, the CDR3 is TGTGCCAGCAGTTTAGGGCCGGGATCTGAGCAGTACTTC.

This clonotype was counted at least ten times. This chain uses TRBV12-3 or TRBV12-4 with TRBJ2-7; weak D call: TRBD1 (6 bases). V was clipped by 4 bases and J by 6 bases, with 16 bases between them. The CDR3 is 14 amino acids. CDR3 DNA: TGTGCCAGCAGTTCCCCCTGGACAGCTGGCGAGCAGTACTTC. Protein: CASSSPWTAGEQYF.

There are many counts of this clonotype. This sequence joins TRBV5-1 and TRBJ1-2; D gene uncertain. CDR3 size: 12 residues. Deletions cut 2 bases from V and 4 bases from J, with 6 bases between. Per germline, CDR1 SGHRS and CDR2 YFSETQ. The CDR3 sequence: CASSLDGYGYTF. DNA for the CDR3: TGCGCCAGCAGCTTAGACGGCTATGGCTACACCTTC. The whole variable domain, remainder taken from reference TRBV5-1 and TRBJ1-2, is KAGVTQTPRYLIKTRGQQVTLSCSPISGHRSVSWYQQTPGQGLQFLFEYFSETQRNKGNFPGRFSGRQFSNSRSEMNVSTLELGDSALYLCASSLDGYGYTFGSGTRLTVV.

In this sample, this clonotype turned up many times. The chain employs TRBV19 and TRBJ1-5; no reliable D call. The CDR3 has 14 residues. Trimming removed 3 bases at V and 0 bases at J, with 6 bases between. CDR1 and CDR2 (germline): LNHDA, SQIVND (reference sequence). As DNA, the CDR3 is TGTGCCAGTAGTATCTCCCCTAGCAATCAGCCCCAGCATTTT. This encodes CASSISPSNQPQHF.

This clonotype was seen ten or more times. This chain uses TRBV7-8 with TRBJ2-1; D is possibly TRBD2 (6 bases). V was shortened by 5 bases and J by 7 bases, with 12 bases between the two germline ends. The CDR3 totals 13 residues. CDR1 is SGHVS and CDR2 is FQNEAQ in the germline V gene. The CDR3 reads CASSPPTRNEQFF. The CDR3 region has the DNA TGTGCCAGCAGCCCACCGACTAGAAATGAGCAGTTCTTC.

This clonotype was seen ten or more times. This rearrangement joins TRBV2 to TRBJ1-2; D uncertain. Germline-derived CDR1 and CDR2 are SNHLY and FYNNEI. The CDR3 has 10 amino acids. V was trimmed by 10 bases and J by 6 bases, leaving 9 bases between them. CDR3 sequence: CANPLDGYTF. The CDR3 nucleotides are TGTGCCAACCCGTTGGATGGCTACACCTTC.

This clonotype was detected many times. The rearrangement joins TRBV5-6 to TRBJ2-7, with TRBD2 matching over 9 bases. The CDR3 runs to 14 residues. Germline V gene sequence: CDR1 SGHDT, CDR2 YYEEEE. V trimming: 3 bases; J trimming: 7 bases; junction bases outside the gene matches: 8. The CDR3, as DNA: TGTGCCAGCAGCTACCTAACTAGCGGGTTAGAGCAGTACTTC. Translating it yields CASSYLTSGLEQYF.

Ten or more counts support this clonotype. The chain couples TRBV19 to TRBJ1-2, with D hard to call. V was trimmed by 5 bases and J by 2 bases, leaving 15 bases between them. The germline V gene has CDR1 LNHDA and CDR2 SQIVND (reference sequence). This CDR3 spans 15 amino acids. The CDR3 reads CASSATPGANYGYTF. Here the CDR3 DNA reads TGTGCCAGTAGTGCGACACCCGGCGCAAACTATGGCTACACCTTC.

This clonotype was recorded many times. The chain combines TRBV3-1 with TRBJ2-5; D not resolved. The CDR3 has 13 residues. V lost 2 bases and J 7 bases, leaving 11 bases between the germline ends. The germline V gene encodes CDR1 LGHDT and CDR2 YNNKEL (reference sequence). CDR3 protein: CASSQNAVVTQYF. CDR3 nucleotide sequence: TGTGCCAGCAGCCAAAACGCTGTGGTGACCCAGTACTTC.